The 27 T cell receptor beta chains listed next were all sequenced from one sample in a study of OX40 agonist ivuxolimab in advanced cancers. Using immunoSEQ multiplex PCR, the repertoire was profiled, and TCRdb retains in-frame clones only, with some absent. The table has 43,000 or so clones, roughly 86% seen once. The sequencing here drew on CD4+ or CD8+ T cells sorted from blood, taken in a trial of the OX40 agonist ivuxolimab. The receptor set was obtained from an adult with an advanced solid tumor such as melanoma, head and neck, liver or kidney cancer.

The chain has TRBV4-2 and TRBJ2-1; 7 bases are a match to TRBD1. This CDR3 is built from 17 residues. V lost 0 bases, J lost 5 bases, and 10 bases stayed unmatched. Germline V gene data show CDR1 as LGHNA and CDR2 as YNFKEQ. The CDR3 region has the DNA TGTGCCAGCAGCCAAGATCCCCAGGGGGTACTCCACAATGAGCAGTTCTTC. Its translation: CASSQDPQGVLHNEQFF.

This chain connects TRBV6-1 to TRBJ1-5, with no clear D. The CDR3 consists of 14 residues. The germline CDR1 and CDR2 sequences are MNHNS and SASEGT. V dropped 1 base and J dropped 9 bases, with 13 bases sitting between them. The CDR3 region has the DNA TGTGCCAGCAGTGAAGTTCGGCATGGCTCGCCCCAGCATTTT. It is translated as CASSEVRHGSPQHF.

V usage is TRBV7-9 and J usage is TRBJ1-1; D possibly corresponds to TRBD1 (5 bases). Germline CDR1 and CDR2: SEHNR and FQNEAQ (reference sequence). V was shortened by 5 bases and J by 7 bases, with 17 bases between the two germline ends. The CDR3 runs 14 residues. CDR3 nucleotides: TGTGCCAGCAGCCTTGACGGGATCCAGGGTGAAGCTTTCTTT. As protein: CASSLDGIQGEAFF.

This clone appeared once. This chain uses TRBV18 with TRBJ2-5, with D perhaps matching TRBD1 (5 bases). Germline V CDR1 and CDR2: KGHSH, LQKENI. CDR3 length: 13 amino acids. The V end was cut by 5 bases, the J end by 8 bases, with 15 bases between. The CDR3 loop is CASSTQGQVTQYF. The CDR3 DNA reads as TGTGCCAGCTCAACCCAGGGTCAGGTTACCCAGTACTTC.

The chain carries TRBV2 and TRBJ2-4, with 11 bases aligning to TRBD1. V shed 6 bases and J 1 base; nucleotides not matched to a gene: 8. This CDR3 has 17 residues. CDR1 SNHLY and CDR2 FYNNEI come from the germline V gene. DNA for the CDR3: TGTGCCAGCAGCGGGGACAGGGGGTCGGAGGCCAAAAACATTCAGTACTTC. Protein: CASSGDRGSEAKNIQYF.

V and J are TRBV7-3 and TRBJ2-1, with a weak D call TRBD2 (5 bases). CDR1 and CDR2 (germline): SGHTA, FQGTGA. V was cut by 5 bases and J by 4 bases, with 15 bases left in between. This CDR3 contains 15 residues. CDR3 coding DNA: TGTGCCAGCAGCCCAAGCGGCAGTCCGTACAATGAGCAGTTCTTC. Translated, it gives CASSPSGSPYNEQFF.

The V and J genes are TRBV6-1 and TRBJ1-6; D perhaps matches TRBD1 (5 bases). V lost 5 bases to trimming and J lost 10 bases, with 18 bases between them. The CDR3 is 15 amino acids. Germline CDR1 reads MNHNS; CDR2 reads SASEGT. CDR3 DNA sequence: TGTGCCAGCAGTCCGGGGCCGCCCTCGAAATCACCCCTCCACTTT. This codes for CASSPGPPSKSPLHF.

The chain has TRBV7-9 and TRBJ1-1; a weak D match, TRBD1 (6 bases). This CDR3 region has 10 residues. Trimming removed 6 bases from V and 8 bases from J, with 7 bases in between. Germline V CDR1 and CDR2: SEHNR, FQNEAQ (reference sequence). Here the CDR3 reads CASRGQEAFF. The CDR3 DNA follows: TGTGCCAGCAGAGGACAGGAAGCTTTCTTT.

The CDR3 sequence: CASTSGVYNEQFF. CDR3 DNA sequence: TGTGCCAGCACCTCGGGGGTCTACAATGAGCAGTTCTTC. The V gene is TRBV7-2, the J gene TRBJ2-1; D may be TRBD2 (6 bases). Germline CDR1 is SGHTA and CDR2 is FQGNSA. The CDR3 totals 13 residues. V was clipped by 7 bases and J by 3 bases, with 10 bases between them.

The chain links TRBV29-1 to TRBJ2-7; 8 bases fit TRBD2. CDR1 and CDR2 (germline): SQVTM, ANQGSEA. V lost 6 bases, J lost 6 bases, and 13 bases stayed unmatched. CDR3 length: 14 residues. In DNA form, the CDR3 reads TGCAGCGTCCGTACGGGACTAGTCTTCTCCGAGCAGTACTTC. Translating it yields CSVRTGLVFSEQYF.

V is TRBV10-3 and J is TRBJ2-7, with TRBD1 matching 9 bases. From germline, CDR1 is ENHRY and CDR2 SYGVKD. V was pared by 7 bases and J by 2 bases, with 9 bases of the junction left unmatched. CDR3 length: 15 amino acids. CDR3 nucleotides: TGTGCCATCACCTCAGGACAGGGGCTCGCCTACGAGCAGTACTTC. Translated: CAITSGQGLAYEQYF.

In DNA form, the CDR3 reads TGTGCCAGCAACGGACAGGGGACGAACTATGGCTACACCTTC. This gives the protein CASNGQGTNYGYTF. The chain carries TRBV2 and TRBJ1-2; 9 bases map to TRBD1. This CDR3 spans 14 amino acids. The germline V gene encodes CDR1 SNHLY and CDR2 FYNNEI. The ends lost 7 bases at V and 2 bases at J; junction bases unmatched: 5.

The chain recombines TRBV6-5 with TRBJ2-1; D is uncertain. The CDR3 extends over 12 amino acids. Germline V gives CDR1 MNHEY, CDR2 SVGAGI. Trimming shortened V by 7 bases and J by 6 bases, and 10 bases separated the two germline ends. The CDR3 loop is CASIGTPNEQFF. The CDR3 DNA reads TGTGCCAGCATCGGAACCCCCAATGAGCAGTTCTTC.

The V call is TRBV9, the J call TRBJ2-5, with a tentative D call TRBD1 (5 bases). The V gene lost 3 bases and the J gene lost 5 bases, with 11 bases spanning the gap. From germline, CDR1 is SGDLS and CDR2 YYNGEE. This CDR3 is built from 13 residues. The CDR3 sequence is CASSGQPGETQYF. The CDR3 DNA reads as TGTGCCAGCAGCGGACAGCCAGGGGAGACCCAGTACTTC.

The chain uses TRBV10-3 and TRBJ2-3, with D perhaps TRBD2 (6 bases). V was shortened by 9 bases and J by 1 base, with 11 bases between the two germline ends. The length of the CDR3 is 13 residues. Germline V CDR1 and CDR2: ENHRY, SYGVKD. The CDR3 nucleotides read TGTGCCATGCGGGACTTAGGCACAGATACGCAGTATTTT. Translation: CAMRDLGTDTQYF.

The chain carries TRBV5-4 and TRBJ2-7, with D hard to call. The CDR3 runs 11 residues. V lost 2 bases to trimming and J lost 7 bases, with 7 bases between them. CDR1 and CDR2 from the germline V gene are SGHNT and YYREEE (reference sequence). The CDR3 is CASSLALEQYF. The DNA for the CDR3 is TGTGCCAGCAGCTTAGCTCTGGAGCAGTACTTC.

The rearrangement uses TRBV7-3 and TRBJ2-3; possibly TRBD1 for D (5 bases). Germline CDR1 reads SGHTA; CDR2 reads FQGTGA. The CDR3 spans 13 residues. Trimming removed 3 bases at V and 7 bases at J, with 11 bases between. In DNA, the CDR3 is TGTGCCAGCAGCTTGCAAGGGGAAAATACGCAGTATTTT. Its protein is CASSLQGENTQYF.

The V gene is TRBV5-1, the J gene TRBJ2-3, with a possible D match to TRBD2 (5 bases). V lost 4 bases, J lost 1 base, and 13 bases lay in between. CDR1 and CDR2 (germline): SGHRS, YFSETQ. The CDR3 loop spans 15 amino acids. The CDR3 sequence: CASSLGAIGTDTQYF. The DNA for the CDR3 is TGCGCCAGCAGCCTGGGAGCCATCGGCACAGATACGCAGTATTTT. The variable domain in full, completed from reference TRBV5-1 and TRBJ2-3, reads KAGVTQTPRYLIKTRGQQVTLSCSPISGHRSVSWYQQTPGQGLQFLFEYFSETQRNKGNFPGRFSGRQFSNSRSEMNVSTLELGDSALYLCASSLGAIGTDTQYFGPGTRLTVL.

In DNA form, the CDR3 reads TGTGCCAGCAGTGAGGTACACCCCTACGAGCAGTACTTC. This translates into CASSEVHPYEQYF. The chain uses TRBV6-1 and TRBJ2-5; D not certain. The J call may be in error: the DNA end matches TRBJ2-7 better. CDR3 size: 13 residues. The germline gives CDR1 MNHNS, CDR2 SASEGT.

The chain recombines TRBV2 with TRBJ2-7; 9 bases are shared with TRBD2. This CDR3 has 15 residues. The germline gives CDR1 SNHLY, CDR2 FYNNEI. The trim removed 7 bases at V and 0 bases at J, leaving 7 bases unmatched. The CDR3 loop reads CASNERGASSYEQYF. Here the CDR3 DNA reads TGTGCCAGCAACGAGCGGGGGGCAAGCTCCTACGAGCAGTACTTC.

The chain employs TRBV7-9 and TRBJ2-4; weak D call: TRBD1 (6 bases). This CDR3 region has 14 residues. Germline V gene sequence: CDR1 SEHNR, CDR2 FQNEAQ (reference sequence). V lost 5 bases, J lost 3 bases, and 11 bases lay in between. CDR3 DNA: TGTGCCAGCAGCACCTTGACAGGCAAAAACATTCAGTACTTC. This sequence encodes CASSTLTGKNIQYF. The entire variable domain, with the rest obtained from reference TRBV7-9 and TRBJ2-4, is as follows: DTGVSQNPRHKITKRGQNVTFRCDPISEHNRLYWYRQTLGQGPEFLTYFQNEAQLEKSRLLSDRFSAERPKGSFSTLEIQRTEQGDSAMYLCASSTLTGKNIQYFGAGTRLSVL.

This clone was observed once. The chain couples TRBV6-5 to TRBJ1-1; D call uncertain. This CDR3 has 15 residues. The germline V gene has CDR1 MNHEY and CDR2 SVGAGI. V was cut by 7 bases and J by 1 base, with 16 bases left in between. This CDR3 reads CASNWTPHKNTEAFF. The CDR3 nucleotides read TGTGCCAGCAATTGGACCCCACATAAGAACACTGAAGCTTTCTTT.

The count of this clone is one. This chain joins TRBV2 and TRBJ2-2, with TRBD1 identical over 8 bases. Unmatched junction bases numbered 7, after V lost 3 bases and J lost 7 bases. The CDR3 totals 15 residues. CDR1 SNHLY and CDR2 FYNNEI come from the germline V gene. CDR3: CASSDDRGLGGELFF. Written as DNA, the CDR3 is TGTGCCAGCAGTGACGACAGGGGATTGGGCGGGGAGCTGTTTTTT. The full variable domain, completed using reference TRBV2 and TRBJ2-2, is EPEVTQTPSHQVTQMGQEVILRCVPISNHLYFYWYRQILGQKVEFLVSFYNNEISEKSEIFDDQFSVERPDGSNFTLKIRSTKLEDSAMYFCASSDDRGLGGELFFGEGSRLTVL.

This clone was detected a few times. The chain carries TRBV4-1 and TRBJ2-3; no clear D. The CDR3 length is 11 residues. The V and J ends lost 5 bases and 11 bases respectively, with 11 bases between them. Germline V gene sequence: CDR1 MGHRA, CDR2 YSYEKL. The CDR3: CASSFNDGQYF. DNA of the CDR3: TGCGCCAGCAGCTTTAATGATGGGCAGTATTTT.

This clone was seen just once. CDR3 amino acids: CASSFEGTDTQYF. In DNA, the CDR3 is TGTGCCAGCAGCTTTGAGGGCACAGATACGCAGTATTTT. The V and J genes are TRBV7-3 and TRBJ2-3; the D is unclear. Germline V gives CDR1 SGHTA, CDR2 FQGTGA. V was shortened by 3 bases and J by 1 base, with 5 bases between the two germline ends. CDR3 length equals 13 residues.

This clone has just a few counts. This specimen includes other DNA sequences encoding the same CDR3. CDR3 protein: CASSPGNQPQHF. For the CDR3, the DNA is TGTGCCAGCTCACCAGGGAATCAGCCCCAGCATTTT. The rearrangement uses TRBV18 and TRBJ1-5, with D hard to call. Germline V CDR1 and CDR2: KGHSH, LQKENI. Deletions cut 2 bases from V and 4 bases from J, with 3 bases between. The CDR3 is 12 residues long.

The chain joins TRBV27 to TRBJ2-7; D might be TRBD2 (6 bases). The CDR3 sequence is 15 residues long. Between the trimmed V and J ends, which lost 5 bases and 3 bases, there was a span of 17 bases. Germline assignment: CDR1 MNHEY and CDR2 SMNVEV (reference sequence). The DNA of the CDR3 is TGTGCCAGCAGTAGCCGAGCGGAGACTAGCTACGAGCAGTACTTC. This gives the protein CASSSRAETSYEQYF.